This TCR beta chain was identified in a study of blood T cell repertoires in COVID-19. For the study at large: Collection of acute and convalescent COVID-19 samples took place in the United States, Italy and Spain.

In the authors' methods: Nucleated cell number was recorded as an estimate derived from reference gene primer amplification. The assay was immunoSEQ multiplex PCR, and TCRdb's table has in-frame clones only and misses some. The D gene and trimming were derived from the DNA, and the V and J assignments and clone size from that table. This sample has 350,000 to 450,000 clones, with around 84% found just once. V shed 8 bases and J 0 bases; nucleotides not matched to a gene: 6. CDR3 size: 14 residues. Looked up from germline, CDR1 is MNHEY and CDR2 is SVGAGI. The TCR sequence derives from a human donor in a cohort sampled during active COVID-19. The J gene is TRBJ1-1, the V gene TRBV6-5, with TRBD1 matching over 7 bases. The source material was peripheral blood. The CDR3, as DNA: TGTGCCAGCTACCGCAGGGGGGTGAACACTGAAGCTTTCTTT. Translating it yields CASYRRGVNTEAFF.